The 2 T cell receptor beta chains presented below share a single source sample, sequenced in a study of blood T cell repertoires in COVID-19. Data came from immunoSEQ multiplex PCR; TCRdb stores just in-frame clones and leaves some out. The repertoire holds roughly 160,000 clones, approximately 84% seen once, with 1.1% in the top ten. The material sequenced was peripheral blood. Receptors were obtained from a man aged 35-49 years with acute or convalescent COVID-19.

The V and J genes are TRBV27 and TRBJ1-5; D gene uncertain. Germline-derived CDR1 and CDR2 are MNHEY and SMNVEV (reference sequence). This CDR3 has 16 residues. Between the trimmed V and J ends, which lost 0 bases and 2 bases, there was a span of 11 bases. CDR3 sequence reads: CASSLSGRRGNQPQHF. CDR3 DNA: TGTGCCAGCAGTTTATCAGGGCGGCGGGGCAATCAGCCCCAGCATTTT.

The chain uses TRBV6-5 and TRBJ1-2; the match to TRBD1 covers 7 bases. This CDR3 is built from 15 residues. After removal of 6 bases from V and 2 bases from J, the junction contained 9 bases not matched to a gene. Germline V gene lookup returns CDR1 MNHEY and CDR2 SVGAGI. Written as DNA, the CDR3 is TGTGCCAGCAGGCCCGGGGACAGCAACAACTATGGCTACACCTTC. This codes for CASRPGDSNNYGYTF.